The entry that follows covers one TCR beta chain sequence. The entry originates in a study of control samples from healthy donors and cancer patients. The data were produced by immunoSEQ multiplex PCR, yet TCRdb's version contains in-frame clones alone and is incomplete. The repertoire holds about 170,000 clones, with just over 90% as singletons. Germline V gene data show CDR1 as LNHDA and CDR2 as SQIVND (reference sequence). The CDR3 loop spans 15 amino acids. Trimming cost V 4 bases and J 0 bases, with 9 bases left between them. The specimen was blood. This clonotype originated in an older woman in good health. The rearrangement links TRBV19 to TRBJ1-4; D gene unclear. CDR3 sequence (DNA): TGTGCCAGTAGTACCGTTTCCGCAACTAATGAAAAACTGTTTTTT. This codes for CASSTVSATNEKLFF.